This T cell receptor (beta chain) is drawn from a study of blood T cell repertoires in COVID-19. Clones were sequenced by immunoSEQ multiplex PCR, and TCRdb holds only the in-frame ones, with some missing. Of 40,000 to 55,000 clones in the sample, less than 90% are singletons; the top ten hold 25% to 35%. Trimming took 4 bases from V and 2 from J; bases not matched to a gene: 7. This CDR3 has 16 residues. Per the germline V gene, CDR1 is SGHRS and CDR2 is YFSETQ. Input material: peripheral blood. This receptor was identified in a human donor in a cohort sampled during active COVID-19. The V call is TRBV5-1, the J call TRBJ2-2, with TRBD1 matching 8 bases. This CDR3 is CASSATQGANTGELFF. DNA for the CDR3: TGCGCCAGCAGCGCCACCCAGGGGGCTAACACCGGGGAGCTGTTTTTT.